This T cell receptor beta chain stems from a study of cytomegalovirus exposure and HLA in healthy donors. In the PCR, 60 Vbeta and 13 Jbeta primers were used. Clones were sequenced by immunoSEQ multiplex PCR, and TCRdb holds only the in-frame ones, with some missing. Here the sample spans more than 80,000 clones, more than 55% being singletons. The CDR3 has 15 residues. Germline-derived CDR1 and CDR2 are SNHLY and FYNNEI. V was cut by 7 bases and J by 0 bases, with 10 bases left in between. Study-wide results and caveats: 164 TCR beta chains were listed as cytomegalovirus-associated.

Worth noting for this clone: Its antigen is currently unknown.

This sequence joins TRBV2 and TRBJ2-6; possibly TRBD2 for D (6 bases). The receptor was derived from a human donor in good health. The material sequenced was PBMCs. In DNA form, the CDR3 reads TGTGCCAGCAAAGGAGGGATCTCTGGGGCCAACGTCCTGACTTTC. Amino acid sequence: CASKGGISGANVLTF.